Below, 20 T cell receptor beta chains from the same sample are listed, as sequenced in a study of tumor-infiltrating lymphocytes in primary liver carcinoma. The tissue used was unsorted bulk material of about 19-31 mg. RNA and DNA were co-extracted from it with the AllPrep DNA/RNA mini kit. TCR beta cDNA was made from 500 ng total RNA with a constant-region primer. What produced the TCR beta libraries was three nested multiplex PCR rounds using slightly modified ARM-PCR. The first two PCR rounds used TRBV1-TRBV30 forward primers with a C-beta reverse primer, nine to ten cycles each. TCRdb re-derived calls from the multiplex PCR reads in MiXCR, one entry per CDR3 protein. The repertoire holds tens of thousands of distinct CDR3 sequences, with around 71% as singletons. Material: liver tumor tissue from sampling region 3. The sample's subset: tumor region T3, left-lateral pole. All receptors come from a woman aged 25 to 39 with primary liver carcinoma and hepatitis B virus infection.

There are a few counts of this clonotype. Since a much larger clone is just one base distant, this may be a read error. This chain uses TRBV29-1 with TRBJ2-1; 8 bases are shared with TRBD1. The CDR3 contains 14 residues. CDR1 and CDR2 (germline): SQVTM, ANQGSEA. This CDR3 is CSGRTGRPYNERLF. The CDR3 DNA follows: TGCAGCGGGAGGACAGGGCGACCCTACAATGAGCGGCTCTTC.

Comment on this clonotype: A much larger clone differs from this one at a single base, so this may be a read error. The chain employs TRBV7-9 and TRBJ2-2; 8 bases match TRBD2. CDR1 is SEHNR, CDR2 FQNEAQ, per germline (reference sequence). CDR3 length equals 15 residues. Here the CDR3 reads CASSPEGSGNGGLFF. The CDR3 region has the DNA TGTGCCAGCAGCCCGGAGGGTAGCGGGAACGGGGGGCTGTTTTTT.

Comments on this clonotype: A much larger clonotype is one base distant, so this may be a read error. The chain couples TRBV2 to TRBJ2-1; 9 positions agree with TRBD2. This CDR3 region has 14 residues. Germline lookup yields CDR1 SNHLY and CDR2 FYNNEI. The CDR3 loop is CASLGTSKNNDQFF. CDR3 DNA sequence: TGTGCCAGCTTAGGGACTAGCAAGAACAATGATCAGTTCTTC.

On this clonotype: A much larger clone differs by one base, so this may be a read error. The chain has TRBV11-2 and TRBJ2-1; D possibly corresponds to TRBD2 (6 bases). The CDR3 has 17 amino acids. Trimming took off 5 bases at V and 3 bases at J, with 20 bases between the two ends. CDR1 is SGHAT, CDR2 FQNNGV, per germline. The CDR3 DNA reads TGTGCCAGCAGCCCCCCACTGAGGAGGGAGAACTACAATGAGCAGTTCTTC. Its protein is CASSPPLRRENYNEQFF.

Of note for this clonotype: Because it lacks the conserved phenylalanine or tryptophan at the end, this CDR3 is likely a read error. The chain recombines TRBV6-1 with TRBJ2-2, with 8 positions matching TRBD1. The CDR3 loop spans 14 amino acids. Per germline, CDR1 MNHNS and CDR2 SASEGT. The CDR3 DNA sequence: TGTGCTAGCAGTACAGGGGGTAGCACCGGGGAGCTGTTTTTG. Encoded protein: CASSTGGSTGELFL.

In regard to this clonotype: A junction boundary mismatches the germline segment, possibly from a read error. The chain couples TRBV4-3 to TRBJ1-2; tentatively, D is TRBD1 (5 bases). The CDR3 covers 14 residues. Germline V gene data show CDR1 as LGHNA and CDR2 as YSLEER. CDR3 nucleotide sequence: TGCGCCAACAGCCTGGATTCTCCTAGGGACGGCTACACTTTC. Translated, it gives CANSLDSPRDGYTF.

A note on this clonotype: The junction departs from the called germline gene at one end, perhaps through a read error. The V gene is TRBV6-5, the J gene TRBJ2-2, with D perhaps matching TRBD1 (5 bases). The CDR3 length is 15 residues. Germline lookup yields CDR1 MNHEY and CDR2 SVGAGI. The DNA for the CDR3 is TGTGCAAGCAGTCCGCGGTCAGGGTTCACTGGGGAGCTGTTTTTT. This codes for CASSPRSGFTGELFF.

Of note for this clonotype: Given a much more abundant clone one base away, this may be a read error. This CDR3 is CASSSPVGGIYNEQFF. The CDR3 DNA reads TGTGCCAGCAGTTCTCCAGTCGGGGGTATCTACAATGAGCAGTTCTTC. V gene TRBV28 combines with J gene TRBJ2-1; possible D gene TRBD2, 6 bases. Germline CDR1 reads MDHEN; CDR2 reads SYDVKM. Trimming took off 4 bases at V and 3 bases at J, with 16 bases between the two ends. This CDR3 contains 16 residues.

As to this clonotype: The CDR3 ends on some other residue instead of the conserved phenylalanine or tryptophan, so this is likely a read error. The rearrangement joins TRBV29-1 to TRBJ1-2; D remains ambiguous. CDR1 and CDR2 from the germline V gene are SQVTM and ANQGSEA. V was trimmed by 5 bases and J by 6 bases, leaving 13 bases between them. There are 12 residues in the CDR3. The CDR3, as DNA: TGCAGCGTTTCAGGCAGGCCACATGGCTACACCTAC. It encodes CSVSGRPHGYTY.

About this clonotype: Because the CDR3's place on the DNA is in doubt, the DNA is left out and the CDR3 is given as listed by TCRdb. V usage is TRBV7-9 and J usage is TRBJ1-1. CDR1 and CDR2 from the germline V gene are SEHNR and FQNEAQ (reference sequence). The CDR3 spans 14 amino acids, including both terminal residues. The CDR3 reads CASSFAQGNTEVFF.

This clonotype has a count of ten or more. The chain carries TRBV29-1 and TRBJ2-7; D is ambiguous. This CDR3 contains 12 residues. Deletions cut 0 bases from V and 6 bases from J, with 9 bases between. The germline V gene encodes CDR1 SQVTM and CDR2 ANQGSEA. DNA of the CDR3: TGCAGCGTTGAAGACAAAGGCCGCGAGCAGTACTTC. Its translation: CSVEDKGREQYF.

About this clonotype: The CDR3 does not end in the conserved phenylalanine or tryptophan, so this is likely a read error. CDR3 amino acids: CASMTGDRVGEQYI. CDR3 bases: TGTGCCAGCATGACGGGGGACAGGGTGGGCGAGCAGTACATC. V is TRBV6-6 and J is TRBJ2-7; TRBD1 matches at 9 bases. CDR1 is MNHNY, CDR2 SVGAGI, per germline (reference sequence). CDR3 length: 14 residues. The ends lost 7 bases at V and 6 bases at J; junction bases unmatched: 10.

Regarding this clonotype: Relative to the germline gene, one junction end is altered; a read error may explain this. This chain joins TRBV11-2 and TRBJ1-2, with a possible D match to TRBD1 (6 bases). The V gene's germline CDR1 is SGHAT and CDR2 FQNNGV. This CDR3 comprises 14 residues. The CDR3 coding sequence is TGTGCCAAGAGCTATCGGACAGCCGACTATGACTACACCTTC. Translated: CAKSYRTADYDYTF.

Comments on this clonotype: This CDR3 fails to terminate in the conserved phenylalanine or tryptophan, so it likely reflects a read error. The chain has TRBV6-1 and TRBJ1-5; no clear D gene. The CDR3 contains 15 residues. The V gene's germline CDR1 is MNHNS and CDR2 SASEGT. CDR3 protein: CASSEEWEINQPQHL. CDR3 nucleotides: TGCGCCAGCAGTGAAGAATGGGAGATCAATCAGCCCCAGCATTTA.

Details on this clonotype: It may be a read error: a sequence one base away is much more abundant. This chain uses TRBV2 with TRBJ1-2; perhaps TRBD1 as D (5 bases). The CDR3 runs 13 residues. Germline CDR1 and CDR2: SNHLY and FYNNEI. In DNA, the CDR3 is TGTACCACAACCAGGGATTTTGGGGATGGCTACACCTTC. It codes for CTTTRDFGDGYTF.

Concerning this clonotype: At one of its ends the junction is not consistent with the germline gene, which may arise from a read error. The V call is TRBV5-4, the J call TRBJ2-5; 10 bases map to TRBD2. This CDR3 has 15 residues. The germline V gene encodes CDR1 SGHNT and CDR2 YYREEE (reference sequence). CDR3 residues: CASSLGTSGQYTQYF. CDR3 coding DNA: TGTGCCAGCAGCTTGGGGACTAGCGGACAATATACCCAATACTTC.

About this clonotype itself: As the CDR3 is not closed by the conserved phenylalanine or tryptophan, this likely results from a read error. The DNA is left out, because the CDR3 cannot be placed on it with certainty; the CDR3 is given as TCRdb lists it. The chain couples TRBV11-1 to TRBJ1-2. Germline CDR1 reads SGHAT; CDR2 reads FQDESV (reference sequence). The CDR3 length is 14 residues, termini included. The CDR3 loop reads CTSSFSASLGGYSL.

As concerns this clonotype: No conserved phenylalanine or tryptophan is present at the end of the CDR3, so a read error is the likely explanation. The gene calls are TRBV11-2 and TRBJ1-1; unclear D gene. V was clipped by 4 bases and J by 2 bases, with 11 bases between them. Looked up from germline, CDR1 is SGHAT and CDR2 is FQNNGV. There are 14 residues in the CDR3. DNA for the CDR3: TGTGCCAGCAGCTGGGTATGGGGAAACACTGAAGCTTTCTAT. Its protein product is CASSWVWGNTEAFY.

As regards this clonotype: The germline gene is not matched at one end of the junction; a read error may be the cause. The rearrangement uses TRBV12-3 or TRBV12-4 and TRBJ1-5; a possible D gene is TRBD1 (5 bases). This CDR3 is built from 13 residues. CDR3 sequence (DNA): TGTGCCGGCAGTTTGGCGGGACGGCAGCCCCAGCATTTT. Translating it yields CAGSLAGRQPQHF.

As regards this clonotype: One end of the junction is discordant with germline, which a read error may explain. The chain is built from TRBV12-3 or TRBV12-4 and TRBJ2-5; maybe TRBD2 (6 bases). The CDR3 length is 15 residues. CDR3 nucleotides: TGTGCCAACAGCACCTACCCCGGGAGTGATGAGATCCAGTACTTC. This gives the protein CANSTYPGSDEIQYF.